The T cell receptor beta chain described here comes from a study of blood T cell repertoires in COVID-19 (TCRdb year 2020). Broadly, across the study: Samples covering the acute and convalescent phases of COVID-19 were provided by collaborators in the United States, Italy and Spain. The prospective study material was composed of cDNA or gDNA derived from T cells, B-cell-depleted T cells, or PBMCs. The samples were drawn from two sources: the first 160 participants of the ongoing ImmuneRACE study, and over 950 subjects contributed by 6 global collaborators. The repertoires were released in a freely available public database meant as a resource for research on the immune response to SARS-CoV-2. The dataset comprised deeply sampled blood TCRbeta repertoires from subjects exposed to, actively infected with, or recovered from COVID-19. The sample metadata nearly always contained a de-identified subject ID, COVID-19 status, age in years and sex. Where HLA class I and class II types were available, the types were taken from metadata supplied by the sample provider, not from assay-based typing.

TCRbeta CDR3 regions were amplified from genomic DNA by means of the immunoSEQ Assay, a bias-controlled multiplex PCR. On the authors' methods: Nucleated cell counts per sample were estimated from amplification of reference gene primers within the assay. To quantify the absolute abundance of each unique TCRbeta CDR3 rearrangement, sequence reads were collapsed and filtered. Productive Simpson clonality was computed per sample as the square root of Simpson's diversity index over productive rearrangements. What TCRdb holds here is the immuneACCESS table cut down to in-frame rearrangements. Part of the clones is not present; checked against another copy, under half of the missing clones reflect an unresolved V gene, and the others are unexplained. From that table come the V and J calls and clone size; the DNA was used to work out D and trimming. Recorded for this sample are a few hundred thousand clones; roughly nine tenths of them occurred a single time. Of the sample, about 1% falls within the top ten clones.

In the prospective study, participants were roughly 18 to 100 years old, resided in 20 to 30 geographic areas of the United States, and were enrolled through a virtual design. Cohort assignment in the prospective study relied on participant-reported clinical history from a screening survey and a study questionnaire. Recovered participants in ImmuneRACE Cohort 3 were defined as having two consecutive negative NP/OP PCR tests, clearance from a healthcare professional, or resolution of symptoms. Each participant in the prospective study had whole blood, serum and a nasopharyngeal or oropharyngeal swab collected by mobile phlebotomists. Over a 2-month period, participants in the prospective study had the option of providing additional blood draws and questionnaires. Before DNA extraction, blood samples from the prospective study were shipped at room temperature or frozen. About this clone itself: No antigen is known for it. One base away there is no much larger clone; base qualities are not given.

Broader findings and caveats from the paper: Clinical and demographic metadata were provided uncurated, with the amount varying by source and participant.

The sequenced sample consisted of PBMCs or T cells enriched from blood (not recorded which). This receptor was identified in a man younger than 35 who had recovered from COVID-19.

CDR3 protein: CASSSRGLAGGQETQYF. The nucleotide sequence reads TGTGCCAGCAGCTCTCGGGGACTAGCGGGAGGCCAAGAGACCCAGTACTTC. The chain employs TRBV7-2 and TRBJ2-5; the junction holds 15 bases that match TRBD2. In the germline V gene, CDR1 corresponds to SGHTA and CDR2 to FQGNSA. Relative to germline, V is missing 4 bases and J is missing 1 base, with 4 bases of the junction outside any gene match. From cysteine to phenylalanine, the CDR3 is 17 amino acids long. The sequence is cut down to CDR3 DNA, 51 bases in frame from base 1.